Listed below are T cell receptor beta chains from one sample, sequenced in a study of T cell changes during pregnancy in multiple sclerosis. The data were produced by immunoSEQ multiplex PCR, yet TCRdb's version contains in-frame clones alone and is incomplete. The table has more than 45,000 clones, roughly 92% seen once. This specimen consisted of CD4+ T cells from peripheral blood mononuclear cells, obtained in the second trimester of pregnancy. These receptors originate from a female donor with multiple sclerosis, enrolled in a pregnancy study. Each CDR3 is given with its conserved first and last residue. The D gene is left open where the match is weak. Clone size is not always given. Where it is, it says once, few, many or a class for expanded clones.

size	D	J	V	DNA	CDR3
-	TRBD1	TRBJ2-7	TRBV7-2	TGTGCCAGCAGCCCACGATTAGGGACAGGTTACTACGAGCAGTACTTC	CASSPRLGTGYYEQYF
-	-	TRBJ1-5	TRBV18	TGTGCCAGCTCACCGAGCGACGTTAGCAATCAGCCCCAGCATTTT	CASSPSDVSNQPQHF
-	-	TRBJ2-5	TRBV7-2	TGTGCCAGCAGCTCCTCGGGTGGGGAGACCCAGTACTTC	CASSSSGGETQYF
-	-	TRBJ2-5	TRBV6-6	TGTGCCAGCTCGCCCCCTCTCGACTGGGTCGGGACCCAGTACTTC	CASSPPLDWVGTQYF
-	-	TRBJ2-7	TRBV5-1	TGCGCCAGCAGCTTGGCCCCAGGCGGGACCTACGAGCAGTACTTC	CASSLAPGGTYEQYF
-	-	TRBJ2-5	TRBV5-4	TGTGCCAGCAGCTCATTAGGAGGCAGAAAAGAGACCCAGTACTTC	CASSSLGGRKETQYF
-	-	TRBJ2-7	TRBV10-1	TGCGCCAGCAGTGAGTCAAGAAAGTGCCGCGACGAGCAGTACTTC	CASSESRKCRDEQYF
-	-	TRBJ2-3	TRBV4-3	TGCGCCAGCAGCCAAGGGGTGGGCTTCACAGATACGCAGTATTTT	CASSQGVGFTDTQYF
-	TRBD1	TRBJ1-4	TRBV7-8	TGTGCCAGCAGCCGGGACAGGGGGAACGAAAAACTGTTTTTT	CASSRDRGNEKLFF
-	-	TRBJ1-5	TRBV9	TGTGCCAGCAGCGTAGGTACCGGTTGGAATCAGCCCCAGCATTTT	CASSVGTGWNQPQHF
-	-	TRBJ2-1	TRBV7-2	TGTGCCAGCAGCTTAGCACGGGGTGAGCAGTTCTTC	CASSLARGEQFF
-	-	TRBJ2-7	TRBV19	TGTGCCAGTCAAGTGGGCAGGGGGGCCGCCTACGAGCAGTACTTC	CASQVGRGAAYEQYF
once	-	TRBJ2-7	TRBV6-4	TGTGCCAGCCCTTCTCCCCTCCGGAACTGGAGGGAGCAGTACTTC	CASPSPLRNWREQYF
-	-	TRBJ1-1	TRBV9	TGTGCCAGCAGCCCCCTATCAACTGAAGCTTTCTTT	CASSPLSTEAFF
-	-	TRBJ1-1	TRBV5-6	TGTGCCAGCAGCTTGGTCAGGGTAGCCTCCGGAAGGGCTTTCTTT	CASSLVRVASGRAFF
-	-	TRBJ2-5	TRBV9	TGTGCCAGCAGCGCTGTGGTGGGCGCAGAGACCCAGTACTTC	CASSAVVGAETQYF
-	-	TRBJ1-1	TRBV6-1	TGTGCCAGCAGTGAAGACCCATCCTTGAGGGCTTTCTTT	CASSEDPSLRAFF
-	-	TRBJ1-4	TRBV5-1	TGCGCCAGCGGGCGGGGCAGCCTTAATGAAAAACTGTTTTTT	CASGRGSLNEKLFF
-	-	TRBJ1-4	TRBV9	TGTGCCAGCAGCGTAAGAACCGGGGAGGAAGCTAATGAAAAACTGTTTTTT	CASSVRTGEEANEKLFF
-	TRBD1	TRBJ1-2	TRBV9	TGTGCCAGCAGCGTAATTACAGGGGCGGAGGGCTACACCTTC	CASSVITGAEGYTF
-	TRBD2	TRBJ2-5	TRBV27	TGTGCCAGCAGTTTTATGGGGGGGGGAGAGACCCAGTACTTC	CASSFMGGGETQYF
-	TRBD2	TRBJ2-1	TRBV7-8	TGTGCCAGCAGCTTAGCAGCGGGGCGATACAATGAGCAGTTCTTC	CASSLAAGRYNEQFF
-	-	TRBJ2-3	TRBV12-5	TGTGCTAGTGGTTTGGACAGGGTGGCCACAGATACGCAGTATTTT	CASGLDRVATDTQYF
-	-	TRBJ2-1	TRBV7-8	TGTGCCAGCAGCCGACAGTCCTACAATGAGCAGTTCTTC	CASSRQSYNEQFF
-	-	TRBJ1-2	TRBV2	TGTGCTAGCAGTGAAAGGCGGTTGGATGGCTACACCTTC	CASSERRLDGYTF
-	TRBD2	TRBJ2-2	TRBV7-9	TGTGCCAGCAGCCTGACTAGCGGGGCGAACACCGGGGAGCTGTTTTTT	CASSLTSGANTGELFF
-	-	TRBJ1-4	TRBV4-3	TGCGCCAGCAGCCCGAACTCCCGGGGAAGAGAAAAACTGTTTTTT	CASSPNSRGREKLFF
-	TRBD1	TRBJ1-1	TRBV7-2	TGTGCCAGCAGCTTAGCGCCCCGGGACAGGGTAAGGGGCACTGAAGCTTTCTTT	CASSLAPRDRVRGTEAFF
-	-	TRBJ1-5	TRBV4-2	TGTGCCAGCAGCCAAATCTCTTATAGCAATCAGCCCCAGCATTTT	CASSQISYSNQPQHF
-	TRBD1	TRBJ1-2	TRBV4-3	TGCGCCAGCAGCCAAGGGAACAGGGGGCTAGAAGGCTACACCTTC	CASSQGNRGLEGYTF
-	TRBD1	TRBJ2-6	TRBV6-1	TGTGCCAGCAGTGAAGCCGGGACAGGCCTCTCTGGGGCCAACGTCCTGACTTTC	CASSEAGTGLSGANVLTF
-	TRBD1	TRBJ1-4	TRBV4-1	TGCGCCAGCAGCCAAGAAGTCTCCAGGGGGCTCGAAAAACTGTTTTTT	CASSQEVSRGLEKLFF
-	TRBD1	TRBJ1-5	TRBV19	TGTGCCAGTAGTGCCGGACAGGGCGTCTATCAGCCCCAGCATTTT	CASSAGQGVYQPQHF
-	-	TRBJ1-5	TRBV12-5	TGTGCTAGTGTAAAGGAGGGGAACTATCAGCCCCAGCATTTT	CASVKEGNYQPQHF
-	-	TRBJ1-2	TRBV7-2	TGTGCCAGCAGCTTAGGGGCCTTTAACTATGGCTACACCTTC	CASSLGAFNYGYTF
-	TRBD1	TRBJ1-6	TRBV7-3	TGTGCCAGCAGCTCAACAGGGGGCGCGGGATCACCCCTCCACTTT	CASSSTGGAGSPLHF